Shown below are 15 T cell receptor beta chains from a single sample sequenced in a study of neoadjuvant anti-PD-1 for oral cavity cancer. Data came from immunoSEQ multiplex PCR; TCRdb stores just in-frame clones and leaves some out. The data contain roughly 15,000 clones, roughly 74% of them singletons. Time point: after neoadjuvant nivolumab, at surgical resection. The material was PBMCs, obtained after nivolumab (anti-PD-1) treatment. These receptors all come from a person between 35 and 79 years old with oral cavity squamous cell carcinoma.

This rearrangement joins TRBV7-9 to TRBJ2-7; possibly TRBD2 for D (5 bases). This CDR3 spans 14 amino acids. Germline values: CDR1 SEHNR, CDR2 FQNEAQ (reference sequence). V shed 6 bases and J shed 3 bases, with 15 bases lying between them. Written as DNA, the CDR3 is TGTGCCAGCAGTCCTAACGGGGTTAACTACGAGCAGTACTTC. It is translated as CASSPNGVNYEQYF.

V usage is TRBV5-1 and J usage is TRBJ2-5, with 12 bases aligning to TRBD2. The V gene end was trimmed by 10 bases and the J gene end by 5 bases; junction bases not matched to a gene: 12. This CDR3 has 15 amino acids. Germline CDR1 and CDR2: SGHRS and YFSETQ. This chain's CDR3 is CAGGLAGRNGETQYF. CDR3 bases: TGCGCCGGAGGACTAGCGGGGAGAAACGGGGAGACCCAGTACTTC.

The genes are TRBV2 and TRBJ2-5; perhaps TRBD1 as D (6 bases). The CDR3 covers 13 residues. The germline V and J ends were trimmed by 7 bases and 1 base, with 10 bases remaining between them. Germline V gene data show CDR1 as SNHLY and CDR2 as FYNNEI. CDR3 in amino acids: CASKMTGQETQYF. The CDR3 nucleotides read TGTGCCAGCAAAATGACAGGCCAAGAGACCCAGTACTTC.

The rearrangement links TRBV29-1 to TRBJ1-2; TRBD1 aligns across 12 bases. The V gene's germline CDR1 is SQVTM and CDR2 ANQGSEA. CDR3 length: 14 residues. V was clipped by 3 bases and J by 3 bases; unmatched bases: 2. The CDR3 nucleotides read TGCAGCGTTGAGGGGACAGGGGGCTACTATGGCTACACCTTC. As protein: CSVEGTGGYYGYTF.

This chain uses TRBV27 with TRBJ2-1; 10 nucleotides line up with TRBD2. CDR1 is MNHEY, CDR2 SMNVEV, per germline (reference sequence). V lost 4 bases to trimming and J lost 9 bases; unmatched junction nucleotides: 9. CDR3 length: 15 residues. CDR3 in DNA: TGTGCCAGCAGTTCTTGGGGTAGCGGGAGGTCTGAGCAGTTCTTC. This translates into CASSSWGSGRSEQFF.

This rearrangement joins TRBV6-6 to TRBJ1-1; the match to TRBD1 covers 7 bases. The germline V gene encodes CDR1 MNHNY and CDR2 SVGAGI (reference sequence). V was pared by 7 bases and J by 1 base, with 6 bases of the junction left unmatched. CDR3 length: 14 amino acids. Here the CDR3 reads CASTQDRSNTEAFF. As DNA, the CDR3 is TGTGCCAGCACTCAGGACAGGTCGAACACTGAAGCTTTCTTT.

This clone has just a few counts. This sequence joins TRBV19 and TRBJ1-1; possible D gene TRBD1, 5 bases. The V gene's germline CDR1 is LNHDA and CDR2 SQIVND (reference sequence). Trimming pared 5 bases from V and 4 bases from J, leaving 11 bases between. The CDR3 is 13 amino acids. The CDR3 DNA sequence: TGTGCCAGTAGTTTTCAGGGTTTCACTGAAGCTTTCTTT. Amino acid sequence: CASSFQGFTEAFF. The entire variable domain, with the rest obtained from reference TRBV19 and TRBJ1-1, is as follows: DGGITQSPKYLFRKEGQNVTLSCEQNLNHDAMYWYRQDPGQGLRLIYYSQIVNDFQKGDIAEGYSVSREKKESFPLTVTSAQKNPTAFYLCASSFQGFTEAFFGQGTRLTVV.

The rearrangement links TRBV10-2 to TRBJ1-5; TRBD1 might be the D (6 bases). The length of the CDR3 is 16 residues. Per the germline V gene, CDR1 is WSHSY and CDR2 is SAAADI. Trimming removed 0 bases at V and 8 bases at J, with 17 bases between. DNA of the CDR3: TGCGCCAGCAGTGAGTCGTCACAGGGCCCCAGTAAGCCCCAGCATTTT. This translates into CASSESSQGPSKPQHF.

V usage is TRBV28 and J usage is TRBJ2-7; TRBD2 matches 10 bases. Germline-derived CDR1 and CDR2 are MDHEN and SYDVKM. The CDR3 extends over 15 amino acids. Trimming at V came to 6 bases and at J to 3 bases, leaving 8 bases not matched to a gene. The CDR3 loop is CASSPGLAVIYEQYF. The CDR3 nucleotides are TGTGCCAGCAGCCCCGGACTAGCGGTTATCTACGAGCAGTACTTC.

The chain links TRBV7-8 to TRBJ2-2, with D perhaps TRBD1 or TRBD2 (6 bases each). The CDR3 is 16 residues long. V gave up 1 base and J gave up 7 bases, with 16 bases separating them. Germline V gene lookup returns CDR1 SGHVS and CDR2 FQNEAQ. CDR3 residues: CASSLGGTSYGGELFF. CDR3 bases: TGTGCCAGCAGCTTAGGCGGGACAAGTTACGGCGGGGAGCTGTTTTTT. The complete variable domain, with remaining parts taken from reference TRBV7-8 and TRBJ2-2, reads GAGVSQSPRYKVAKRGQDVALRCDPISGHVSLFWYQQALGQGPEFLTYFQNEAQLDKSGLPSDRFFAERPEGSVSTLKIQRTQQEDSAVYLCASSLGGTSYGGELFFGEGSRLTVL.

The CDR3 loop is CASSGQNVYEQYF. Written as DNA, the CDR3 is TGTGCCAGCTCAGGACAAAACGTCTACGAGCAGTACTTC. The chain carries TRBV6-1 and TRBJ2-7; D may be TRBD1 (5 bases). Deletions cut 8 bases from V and 3 bases from J, with 14 bases between. The germline V gene has CDR1 MNHNS and CDR2 SASEGT. This CDR3 is built from 13 residues.

DNA of the CDR3: TGTGCCGTACAACGTGCGACTAGCGGGATCACCGGGGAGCTGTTTTTT. Its translation: CAVQRATSGITGELFF. This sequence joins TRBV10-3 and TRBJ2-2; TRBD2 matches at 11 bases. Trimming cost V 11 bases and J 4 bases; bases outside gene matches: 12. In germline, CDR1 is ENHRY, CDR2 SYGVKD. The CDR3 has 16 amino acids.

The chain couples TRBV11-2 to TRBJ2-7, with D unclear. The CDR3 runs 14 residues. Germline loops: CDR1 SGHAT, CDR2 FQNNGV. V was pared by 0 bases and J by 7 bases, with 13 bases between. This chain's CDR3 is CASSLDPATPEQYF. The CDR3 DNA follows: TGTGCCAGCAGCTTAGATCCGGCTACCCCAGAGCAGTACTTC.

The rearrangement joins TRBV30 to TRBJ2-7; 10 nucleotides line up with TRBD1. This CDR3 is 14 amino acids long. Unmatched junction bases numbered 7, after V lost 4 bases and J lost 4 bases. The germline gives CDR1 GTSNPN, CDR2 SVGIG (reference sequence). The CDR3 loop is CAWTRQGAVYEQYF. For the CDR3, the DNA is TGTGCCTGGACTAGACAGGGGGCGGTTTACGAGCAGTACTTC.

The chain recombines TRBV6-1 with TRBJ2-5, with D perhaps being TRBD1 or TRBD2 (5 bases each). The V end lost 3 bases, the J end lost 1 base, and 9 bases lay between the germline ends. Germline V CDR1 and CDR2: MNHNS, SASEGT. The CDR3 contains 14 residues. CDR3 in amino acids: CASSEGTGQETQYF. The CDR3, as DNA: TGTGCCAGCAGTGAGGGGACGGGCCAAGAGACCCAGTACTTC.